This T cell receptor (beta chain) was retrieved from a study of regulatory T cells in long-lasting Graves disease. V dropped 0 bases and J dropped 8 bases, with 11 bases sitting between them. The germline CDR1 and CDR2 sequences are SGHRS and YFSETQ. CDR3 length: 13 amino acids. Time point of the sample: persistent/refractory GD, antithyroid drugs over 5 years with positive TRAb. Extracted PBMC RNA gave rise to the TCR library. A nine-milliliter sample of peripheral blood was drawn into EDTA tubes. The TCR beta library used iRepertoire HTBI primers with Arm-PCR amplification of CDR3. TCRdb re-called the multiplex PCR reads with MiXCR, one entry per CDR3 protein. The sample has 700,000 or so distinct CDR3 sequences, roughly 30% seen once.

The material was peripheral blood mononuclear cells (PBMCs), obtained when the disease was refractory, from a patient treated with antithyroid drugs. This TCR was sampled from a female donor with Graves disease. The V call is TRBV5-1, the J call TRBJ1-2; the D gene is possibly TRBD1 (6 bases). CDR3 loop: CASSLEGGLGYTF. The CDR3 DNA reads TGCGCCAGCAGCTTGGAAGGGGGACTCGGCTACACCTTC.